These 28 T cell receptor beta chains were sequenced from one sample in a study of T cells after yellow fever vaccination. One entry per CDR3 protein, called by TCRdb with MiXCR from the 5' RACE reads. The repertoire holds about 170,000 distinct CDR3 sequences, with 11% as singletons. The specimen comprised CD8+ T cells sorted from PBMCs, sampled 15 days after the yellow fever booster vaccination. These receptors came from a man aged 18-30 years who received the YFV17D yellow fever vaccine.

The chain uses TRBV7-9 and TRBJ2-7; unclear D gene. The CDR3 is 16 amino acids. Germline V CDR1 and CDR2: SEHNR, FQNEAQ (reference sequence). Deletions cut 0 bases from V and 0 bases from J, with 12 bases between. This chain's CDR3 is CASSLALSMSSYEQYF. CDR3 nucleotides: TGTGCCAGCAGCTTAGCGTTGTCTATGAGCTCCTACGAGCAGTACTTC.

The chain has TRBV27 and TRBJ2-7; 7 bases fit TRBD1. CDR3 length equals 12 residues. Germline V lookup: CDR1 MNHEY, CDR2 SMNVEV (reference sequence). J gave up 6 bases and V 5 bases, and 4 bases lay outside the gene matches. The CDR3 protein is CASSIGGGEQYF. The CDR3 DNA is TGTGCCAGCAGTATAGGGGGCGGCGAGCAGTACTTC.

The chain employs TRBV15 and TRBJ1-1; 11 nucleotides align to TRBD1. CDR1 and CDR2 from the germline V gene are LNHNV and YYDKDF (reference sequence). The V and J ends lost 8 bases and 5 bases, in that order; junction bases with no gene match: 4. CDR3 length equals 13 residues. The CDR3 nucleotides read TGTGCCACCGGACAGGGGGCTTTGACTGAAGCTTTCTTT. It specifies CATGQGALTEAFF.

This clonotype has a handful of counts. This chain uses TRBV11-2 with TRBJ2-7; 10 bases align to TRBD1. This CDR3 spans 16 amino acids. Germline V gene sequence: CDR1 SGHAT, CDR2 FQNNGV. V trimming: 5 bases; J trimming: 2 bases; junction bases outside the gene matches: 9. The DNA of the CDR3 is TGTGCCAGCAGCCATACGCTCGACAGGGGGCCCTACGAGCAGTACTTC. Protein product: CASSHTLDRGPYEQYF.

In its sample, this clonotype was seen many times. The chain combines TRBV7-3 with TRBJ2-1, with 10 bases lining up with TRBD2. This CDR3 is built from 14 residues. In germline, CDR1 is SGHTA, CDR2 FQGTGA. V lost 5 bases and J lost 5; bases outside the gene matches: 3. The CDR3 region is CASSPSGGHNEQFF. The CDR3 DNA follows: TGTGCCAGCAGCCCTAGCGGGGGACACAATGAGCAGTTCTTC. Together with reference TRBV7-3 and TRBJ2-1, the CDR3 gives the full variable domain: GAGVSQTPSNKVTEKGKYVELRCDPISGHTALYWYRQSLGQGPEFLIYFQGTGAADDSGLPNDRFFAVRPEGSVSTLKIQRTERGDSAVYLCASSPSGGHNEQFFGPGTRLTVL.

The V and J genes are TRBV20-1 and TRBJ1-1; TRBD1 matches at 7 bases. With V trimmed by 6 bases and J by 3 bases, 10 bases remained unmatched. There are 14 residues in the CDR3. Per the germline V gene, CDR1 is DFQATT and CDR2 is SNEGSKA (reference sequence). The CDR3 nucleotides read TGCAGTGCCCCTGACAGGGTAAGGTACACTGAAGCTTTCTTT. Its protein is CSAPDRVRYTEAFF.

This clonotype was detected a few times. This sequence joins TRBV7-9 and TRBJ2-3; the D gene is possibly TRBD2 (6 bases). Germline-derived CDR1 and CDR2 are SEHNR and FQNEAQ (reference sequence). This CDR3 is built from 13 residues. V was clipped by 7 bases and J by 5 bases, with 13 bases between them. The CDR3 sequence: CASTGYGGDTQYF. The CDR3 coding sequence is TGTGCCAGCACGGGGTACGGGGGAGATACGCAGTATTTT.

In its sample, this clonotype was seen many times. The CDR3, as DNA: TGTGCCAGCAGCTCGTCAGACACCGGGGAGCTGTTTTTT. The encoded protein is CASSSSDTGELFF. V is TRBV3-1 and J is TRBJ2-2, with D unclear. This CDR3 has 13 amino acids. Germline V lookup: CDR1 LGHDT, CDR2 YNNKEL (reference sequence). V was pared by 5 bases and J by 3 bases, with 7 bases between.

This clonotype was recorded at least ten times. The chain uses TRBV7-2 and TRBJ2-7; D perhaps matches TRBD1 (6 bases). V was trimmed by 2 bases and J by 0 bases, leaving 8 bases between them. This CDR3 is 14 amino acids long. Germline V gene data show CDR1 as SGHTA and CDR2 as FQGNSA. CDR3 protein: CASSLTGTSYEQYF. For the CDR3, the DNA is TGTGCCAGCAGCTTAACAGGGACCTCCTACGAGCAGTACTTC.

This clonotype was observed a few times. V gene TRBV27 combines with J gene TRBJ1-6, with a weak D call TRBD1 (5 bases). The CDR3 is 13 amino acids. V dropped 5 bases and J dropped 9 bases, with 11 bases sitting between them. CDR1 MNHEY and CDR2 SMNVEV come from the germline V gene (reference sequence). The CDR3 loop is CASSPAGISPLHF. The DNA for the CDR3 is TGTGCCAGCAGTCCCGCAGGGATTTCACCCCTCCACTTT.

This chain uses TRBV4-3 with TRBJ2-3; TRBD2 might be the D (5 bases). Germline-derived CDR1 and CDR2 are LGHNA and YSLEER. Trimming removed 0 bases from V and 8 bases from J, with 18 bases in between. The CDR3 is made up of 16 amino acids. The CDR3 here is CASSQDRLTTSLTQYF. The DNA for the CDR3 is TGCGCCAGCAGCCAAGATCGTCTGACTACAAGTCTTACGCAGTATTTT.

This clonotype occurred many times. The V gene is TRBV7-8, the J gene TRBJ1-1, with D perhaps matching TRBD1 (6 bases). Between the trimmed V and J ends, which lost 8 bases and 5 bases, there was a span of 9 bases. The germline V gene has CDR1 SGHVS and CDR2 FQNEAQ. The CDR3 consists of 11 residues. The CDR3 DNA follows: TGTGCCAGCCAGGGGCTGACTGAAGCTTTCTTT. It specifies CASQGLTEAFF. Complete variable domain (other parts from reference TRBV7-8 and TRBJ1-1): GAGVSQSPRYKVAKRGQDVALRCDPISGHVSLFWYQQALGQGPEFLTYFQNEAQLDKSGLPSDRFFAERPEGSVSTLKIQRTQQEDSAVYLCASQGLTEAFFGQGTRLTVV.

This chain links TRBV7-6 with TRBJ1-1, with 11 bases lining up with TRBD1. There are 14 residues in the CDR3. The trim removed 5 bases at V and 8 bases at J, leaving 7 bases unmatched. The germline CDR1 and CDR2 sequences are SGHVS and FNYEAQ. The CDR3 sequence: CASSPSDRGQEAFF. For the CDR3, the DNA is TGTGCCAGCAGCCCTTCGGACAGGGGGCAGGAAGCTTTCTTT. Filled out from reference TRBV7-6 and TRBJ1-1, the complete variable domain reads GAGVSQSPRYKVTKRGQDVALRCDPISGHVSLYWYRQALGQGPEFLTYFNYEAQQDKSGLPNDRFSAERPEGSISTLTIQRTEQRDSAMYRCASSPSDRGQEAFFGQGTRLTVV.

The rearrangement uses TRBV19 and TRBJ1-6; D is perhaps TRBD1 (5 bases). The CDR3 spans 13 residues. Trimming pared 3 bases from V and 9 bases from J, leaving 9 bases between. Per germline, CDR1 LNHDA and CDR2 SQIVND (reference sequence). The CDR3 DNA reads TGTGCCAGTAGTATCCCCGGGGGTTCACCCCTCCACTTT. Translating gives CASSIPGGSPLHF.

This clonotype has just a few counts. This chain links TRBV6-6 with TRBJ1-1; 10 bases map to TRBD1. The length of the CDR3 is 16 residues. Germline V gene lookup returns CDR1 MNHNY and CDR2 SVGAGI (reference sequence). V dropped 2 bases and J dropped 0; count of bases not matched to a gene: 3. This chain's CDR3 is CASSYGTGAMNTEAFF. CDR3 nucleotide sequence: TGTGCCAGCAGTTACGGGACAGGGGCGATGAACACTGAAGCTTTCTTT.

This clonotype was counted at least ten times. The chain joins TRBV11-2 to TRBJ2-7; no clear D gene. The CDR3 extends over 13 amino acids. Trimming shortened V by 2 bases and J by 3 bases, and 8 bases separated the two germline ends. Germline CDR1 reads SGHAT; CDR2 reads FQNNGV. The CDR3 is CASSLSGLYEQYF. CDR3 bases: TGTGCCAGCAGCTTATCCGGCCTCTACGAGCAGTACTTC.

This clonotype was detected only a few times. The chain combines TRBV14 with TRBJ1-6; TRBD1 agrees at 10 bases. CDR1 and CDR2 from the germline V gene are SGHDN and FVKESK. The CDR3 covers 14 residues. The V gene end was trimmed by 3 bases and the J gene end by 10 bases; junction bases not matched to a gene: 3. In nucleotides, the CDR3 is TGTGCCAGCAGCCAGCGGACAGGGGGGTCACCCCTCCACTTT. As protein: CASSQRTGGSPLHF.

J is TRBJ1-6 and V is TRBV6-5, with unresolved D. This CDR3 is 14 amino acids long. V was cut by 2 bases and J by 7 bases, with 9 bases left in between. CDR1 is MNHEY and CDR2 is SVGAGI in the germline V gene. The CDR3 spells CASSYGGLNSPLHF. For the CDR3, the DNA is TGTGCCAGCAGTTACGGCGGGCTGAATTCACCCCTCCACTTT.

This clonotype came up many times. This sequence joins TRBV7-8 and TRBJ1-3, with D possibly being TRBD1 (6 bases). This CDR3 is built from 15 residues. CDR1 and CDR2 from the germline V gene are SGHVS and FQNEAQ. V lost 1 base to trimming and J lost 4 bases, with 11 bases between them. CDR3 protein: CASSLGRGPGNTIYF. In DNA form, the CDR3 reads TGTGCCAGCAGCTTAGGCCGGGGGCCAGGAAACACCATATATTTT.

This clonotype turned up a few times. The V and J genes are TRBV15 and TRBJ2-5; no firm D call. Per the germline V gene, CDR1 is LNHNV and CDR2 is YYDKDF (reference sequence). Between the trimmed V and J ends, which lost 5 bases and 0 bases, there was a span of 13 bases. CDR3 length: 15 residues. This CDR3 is CATSVSGVDQETQYF. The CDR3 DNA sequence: TGTGCCACCAGCGTATCAGGAGTGGACCAAGAGACCCAGTACTTC.

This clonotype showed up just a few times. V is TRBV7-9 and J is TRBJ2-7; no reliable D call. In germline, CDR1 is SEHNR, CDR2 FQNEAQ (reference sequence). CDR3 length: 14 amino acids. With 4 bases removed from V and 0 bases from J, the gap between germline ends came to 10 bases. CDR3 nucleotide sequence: TGTGCCAGCAGCTCGACTTGGAGCTCCTACGAGCAGTACTTC. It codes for CASSSTWSSYEQYF. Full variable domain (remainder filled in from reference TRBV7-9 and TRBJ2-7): DTGVSQNPRHKITKRGQNVTFRCDPISEHNRLYWYRQTLGQGPEFLTYFQNEAQLEKSRLLSDRFSAERPKGSFSTLEIQRTEQGDSAMYLCASSSTWSSYEQYFGPGTRLTVT.

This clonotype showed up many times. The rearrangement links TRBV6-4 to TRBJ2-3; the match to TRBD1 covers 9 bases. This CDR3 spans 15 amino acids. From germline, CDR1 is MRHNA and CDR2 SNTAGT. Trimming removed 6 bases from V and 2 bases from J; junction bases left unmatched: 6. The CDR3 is CASSQDRGSTDTQYF. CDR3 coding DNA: TGTGCCAGCAGCCAGGACAGGGGCTCCACAGATACGCAGTATTTT.

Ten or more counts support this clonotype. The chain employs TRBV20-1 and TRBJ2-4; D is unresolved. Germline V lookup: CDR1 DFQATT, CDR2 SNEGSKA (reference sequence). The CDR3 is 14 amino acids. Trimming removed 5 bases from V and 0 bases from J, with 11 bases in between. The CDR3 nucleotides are TGCAGTGCTGAGGCGGCGCTAGCCAAAAACATTCAGTACTTC. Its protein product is CSAEAALAKNIQYF.

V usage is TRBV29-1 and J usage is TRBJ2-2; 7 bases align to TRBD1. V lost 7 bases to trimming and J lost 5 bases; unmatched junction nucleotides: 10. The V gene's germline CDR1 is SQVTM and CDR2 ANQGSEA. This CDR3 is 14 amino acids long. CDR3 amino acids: CSGRQGKGTGELFF. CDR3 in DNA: TGCAGCGGACGACAGGGAAAGGGGACCGGGGAGCTGTTTTTT.

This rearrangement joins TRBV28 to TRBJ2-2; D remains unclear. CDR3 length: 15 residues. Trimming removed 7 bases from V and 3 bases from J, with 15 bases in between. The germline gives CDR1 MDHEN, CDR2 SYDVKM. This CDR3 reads CASKEEGPDTGELFF. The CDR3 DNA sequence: TGTGCCAGCAAAGAAGAAGGTCCTGACACCGGGGAGCTGTTTTTT. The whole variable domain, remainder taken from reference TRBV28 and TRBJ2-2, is DVKVTQSSRYLVKRTGEKVFLECVQDMDHENMFWYRQDPGLGLRLIYFSYDVKMKEKGDIPEGYSVSREKKERFSLILESASTNQTSMYLCASKEEGPDTGELFFGEGSRLTVL.

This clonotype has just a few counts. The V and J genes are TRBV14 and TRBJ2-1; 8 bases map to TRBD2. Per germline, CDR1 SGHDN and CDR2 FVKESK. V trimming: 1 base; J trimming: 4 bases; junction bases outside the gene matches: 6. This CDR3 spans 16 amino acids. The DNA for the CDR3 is TGTGCCAGCAGCCAAGTACGGCGGGGGGCTTACAATGAGCAGTTCTTC. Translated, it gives CASSQVRRGAYNEQFF.

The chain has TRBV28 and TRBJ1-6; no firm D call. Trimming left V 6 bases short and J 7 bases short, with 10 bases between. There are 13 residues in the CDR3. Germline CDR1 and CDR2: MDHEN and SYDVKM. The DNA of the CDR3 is TGTGCCAGCAGCGATATGGGGAATTCACCCCTCCACTTT. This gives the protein CASSDMGNSPLHF.

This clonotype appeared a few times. For the CDR3, the DNA is TGTGCCAGCAGCCCTATGGGGGGGATAGTCACAGATACGCAGTATTTT. It is translated as CASSPMGGIVTDTQYF. V and J are TRBV7-2 and TRBJ2-3; 7 bases agree with TRBD2. Germline V lookup: CDR1 SGHTA, CDR2 FQGNSA. The CDR3 totals 16 residues. V shed 5 bases and J 2 bases; nucleotides not matched to a gene: 10.